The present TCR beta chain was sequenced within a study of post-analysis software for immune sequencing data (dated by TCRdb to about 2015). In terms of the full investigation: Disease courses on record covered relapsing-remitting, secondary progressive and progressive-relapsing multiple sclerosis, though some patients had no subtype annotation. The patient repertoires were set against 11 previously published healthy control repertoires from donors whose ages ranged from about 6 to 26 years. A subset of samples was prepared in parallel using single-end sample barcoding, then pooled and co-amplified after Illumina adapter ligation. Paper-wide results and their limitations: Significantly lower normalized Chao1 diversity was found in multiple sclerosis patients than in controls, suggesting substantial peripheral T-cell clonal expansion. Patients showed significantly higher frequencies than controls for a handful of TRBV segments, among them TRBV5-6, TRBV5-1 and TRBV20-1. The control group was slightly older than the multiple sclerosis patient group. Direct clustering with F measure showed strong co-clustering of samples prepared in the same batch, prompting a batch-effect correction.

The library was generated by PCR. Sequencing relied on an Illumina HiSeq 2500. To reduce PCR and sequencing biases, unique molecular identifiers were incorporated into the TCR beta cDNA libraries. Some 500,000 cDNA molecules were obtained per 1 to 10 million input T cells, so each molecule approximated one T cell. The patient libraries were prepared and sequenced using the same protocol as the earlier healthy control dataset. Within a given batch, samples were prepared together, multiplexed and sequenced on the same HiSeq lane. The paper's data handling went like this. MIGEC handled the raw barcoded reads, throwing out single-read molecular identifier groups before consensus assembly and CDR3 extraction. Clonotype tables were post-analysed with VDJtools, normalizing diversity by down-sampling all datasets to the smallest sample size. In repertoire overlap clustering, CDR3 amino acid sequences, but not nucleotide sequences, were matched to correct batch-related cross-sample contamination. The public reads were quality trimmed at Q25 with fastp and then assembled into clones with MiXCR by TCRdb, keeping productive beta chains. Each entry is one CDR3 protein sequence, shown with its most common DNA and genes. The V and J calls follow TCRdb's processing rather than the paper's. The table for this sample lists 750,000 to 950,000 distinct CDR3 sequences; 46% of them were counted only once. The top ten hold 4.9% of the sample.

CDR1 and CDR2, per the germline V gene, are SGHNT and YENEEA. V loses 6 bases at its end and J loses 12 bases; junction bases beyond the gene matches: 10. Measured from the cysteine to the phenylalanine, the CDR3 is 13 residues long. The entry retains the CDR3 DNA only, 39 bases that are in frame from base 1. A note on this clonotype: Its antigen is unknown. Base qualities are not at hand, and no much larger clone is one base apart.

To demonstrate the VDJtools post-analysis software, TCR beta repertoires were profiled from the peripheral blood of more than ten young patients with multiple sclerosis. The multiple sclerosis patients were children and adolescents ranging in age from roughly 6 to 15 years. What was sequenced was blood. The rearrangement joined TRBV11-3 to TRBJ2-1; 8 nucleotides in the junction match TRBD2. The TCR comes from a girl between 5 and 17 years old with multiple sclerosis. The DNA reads TGTGCCAGCAGGCGAGCAAGCGGGAGCCCGCAGTTCTTC. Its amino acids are CASRRASGSPQFF.